This TCR beta chain comes out of a study of T cells after somatic rescue of genetic block. The length of the CDR3 is 11 residues. Germline loops: CDR1 SEHNR, CDR2 FQNEAQ (reference sequence). Trimming left V 8 bases short and J 12 bases short, with 14 bases between. Method: immunoSEQ multiplex PCR; TCRdb's copy keeps in-frame clones and lacks some. The sample lists 110,000 or so clones; approximately 90% were seen once. Material for sequencing was peripheral blood mononuclear cells (PBMCs). V is TRBV7-9 and J is TRBJ2-1, with a tentative D call TRBD2 (5 bases). The clonotype originates from a woman aged 18-35 years. The CDR3 region has the DNA TGTGCCAGCGGGGAAGCGGATGGGCAGTTCTTC. As protein: CASGEADGQFF.